This passage covers 32 T cell receptor beta chains from one sample sequenced in a study of blood T cell repertoires in COVID-19. TCRdb keeps only in-frame clones here, not all; method: immunoSEQ multiplex PCR. In the table there are 400,000 to 500,000 clones, approximately 90% of which are singletons. Specimen: PBMCs or T cells enriched from blood (not recorded which). All receptors derive from a woman between 35 and 50 years old who had recovered from COVID-19.

In DNA form, the CDR3 reads TGTGCCAGCAGCTTACTTCCCGGGACAGGGGGGGAGCAGTACTTC. It is translated as CASSLLPGTGGEQYF. The chain is built from TRBV11-3 and TRBJ2-7; 11 bases line up with TRBD1. J was trimmed by 7 bases and V by 2 bases; bases with no gene match: 7. The CDR3 is 15 residues long. Germline values: CDR1 SGHNT, CDR2 YENEEA. Full variable domain (outside the CDR3, taken from reference TRBV11-3 and TRBJ2-7): EAGVVQSPRYKIIEKKQPVAFWCNPISGHNTLYWYLQNLGQGPELLIRYENEEAVDDSQLPKDRFSAERLKGVDSTLKIQPAELGDSAVYLCASSLLPGTGGEQYFGPGTRLTVT.

The chain is built from TRBV5-4 and TRBJ1-1; D unclear. Trimming took 5 bases from V and 4 from J, leaving 9 bases between them. This CDR3 region has 12 residues. The V gene's germline CDR1 is SGHNT and CDR2 YYREEE (reference sequence). DNA for the CDR3: TGTGCCAGCAGGAGGGAGGGCACTGAAGCTTTCTTT. The encoded protein is CASRREGTEAFF.

This clone came up a few times. This chain uses TRBV30 with TRBJ1-4; 7 nucleotides line up with TRBD1. The germline gives CDR1 GTSNPN, CDR2 SVGIG (reference sequence). This CDR3 contains 14 residues. V was pared by 2 bases and J by 4 bases, with 4 bases of the junction left unmatched. CDR3 sequence (DNA): TGTGCCTGGAGTAGGGACAGCTTTAATGAAAAACTGTTTTTT. This codes for CAWSRDSFNEKLFF.

The V gene is TRBV10-3, the J gene TRBJ2-5; 11 bases match TRBD1. Looked up from germline, CDR1 is ENHRY and CDR2 is SYGVKD. This CDR3 contains 16 residues. V lost 3 bases and J lost 5; bases outside the gene matches: 8. CDR3 loop: CAISDTLDRGLETQYF. The DNA of the CDR3 is TGTGCCATCAGTGATACCTTGGACAGGGGGCTGGAGACCCAGTACTTC.

The V call is TRBV11-3, the J call TRBJ2-5, with a weak D call TRBD2 (7 bases). The germline V gene has CDR1 SGHNT and CDR2 YENEEA. Deletions cut 5 bases from V and 5 bases from J, with 15 bases between. The CDR3 runs 14 residues. The CDR3 protein is CASSPLGGAETQYF. The CDR3 region has the DNA TGTGCCAGCAGCCCCCTTGGGGGGGCGGAGACCCAGTACTTC.

This rearrangement joins TRBV29-1 to TRBJ1-2; D possibly corresponds to TRBD1 (5 bases). The CDR3 is 12 residues long. With 3 bases removed from V and 3 bases from J, the gap between germline ends came to 8 bases. Per germline, CDR1 SQVTM and CDR2 ANQGSEA. The CDR3 loop reads CSVDTQDYGYTF. In DNA, the CDR3 is TGCAGCGTTGATACACAGGACTATGGCTACACCTTC.

The CDR3 reads CASSRDRTLNTEAFF. DNA of the CDR3: TGCGCCAGCAGCCGCGACAGGACCCTGAACACTGAAGCTTTCTTT. This chain links TRBV5-1 with TRBJ1-1; tentative D call: TRBD1 (6 bases). V was shortened by 4 bases and J by 0 bases, with 13 bases between the two germline ends. Germline lookup yields CDR1 SGHRS and CDR2 YFSETQ. The CDR3 extends over 15 amino acids.

This clone turned up a few times. The chain joins TRBV11-3 to TRBJ1-2; 7 nucleotides line up with TRBD1. The CDR3 is made up of 12 amino acids. Germline-derived CDR1 and CDR2 are SGHNT and YENEEA. V lost 5 bases, J lost 12 bases, and 9 bases stayed unmatched. The CDR3 bases are TGTGCCAGCAGCATGGGAGACAGGGAAGACACCTTC. Translation gives CASSMGDREDTF.

The chain employs TRBV28 and TRBJ2-2, with TRBD2 as a possible D gene (5 bases). Looked up from germline, CDR1 is MDHEN and CDR2 is SYDVKM. The CDR3 sequence is 12 residues long. Trimming stripped 5 bases from V and 10 bases from J, with 11 bases between. CDR3 nucleotide sequence: TGTGCCAGCAGTGAACCCGGGGTGGAGCTGTTTTTT. This translates into CASSEPGVELFF.

The chain employs TRBV15 and TRBJ2-2, with 7 bases that match TRBD2. This CDR3 has 16 residues. The J segment lost 5 bases and the V segment lost 1 base, leaving 7 bases of the junction unmatched. CDR1 LNHNV and CDR2 YYDKDF come from the germline V gene (reference sequence). The CDR3 spells CATSRGEGVGTGELFF. CDR3 bases: TGTGCCACCAGCAGAGGGGAGGGTGTGGGGACCGGGGAGCTGTTTTTT.

The rearrangement links TRBV12-3 or TRBV12-4 to TRBJ2-2, with TRBD2 matching 9 bases. The CDR3 length is 13 residues. V lost 8 bases and J lost 6; bases outside the gene matches: 4. The CDR3 reads CASGSGRPGELFF. The DNA of the CDR3 is TGTGCCAGCGGGAGCGGGAGGCCCGGGGAGCTGTTTTTT.

This chain joins TRBV29-1 and TRBJ2-1, with D tentatively TRBD1 (6 bases). V gave up 4 bases and J gave up 1 base, with 11 bases separating them. Germline V CDR1 and CDR2: SQVTM, ANQGSEA. The CDR3 has 14 amino acids. CDR3 residues: CSVVTGPSYNEQFF. In DNA, the CDR3 is TGCAGCGTTGTAACAGGGCCTTCCTACAATGAGCAGTTCTTC.

This clone was seen a single time. The CDR3 coding sequence is TGCGCCAGCAGCTTTAATCTACTTGGCTACACCTTC. It codes for CASSFNLLGYTF. The V and J genes are TRBV5-1 and TRBJ1-2, with no clear D. The CDR3 covers 12 residues. Germline V gives CDR1 SGHRS, CDR2 YFSETQ. The V and J ends lost 2 bases and 7 bases respectively, with 9 bases between them.

The chain is built from TRBV11-3 and TRBJ2-1, with 7 bases aligning to TRBD1. Germline V gene lookup returns CDR1 SGHNT and CDR2 YENEEA. V dropped 4 bases and J dropped 0; count of bases not matched to a gene: 18. The CDR3 is made up of 20 amino acids. The CDR3 DNA follows: TGTGCCAGCAGCTATGCCTTTTACCGGGACAGAAGGCTCTCCTACAATGAGCAGTTCTTC. This gives the protein CASSYAFYRDRRLSYNEQFF.

The chain combines TRBV29-1 with TRBJ2-1, with D tentatively TRBD2 (5 bases). Looked up from germline, CDR1 is SQVTM and CDR2 is ANQGSEA. V lost 7 bases, J lost 4 bases, and 11 bases lay in between. The CDR3 is 12 amino acids. In DNA, the CDR3 is TGCAGCGGGAGGACCTATTACAATGAGCAGTTCTTC. It specifies CSGRTYYNEQFF.

The chain combines TRBV10-3 with TRBJ2-3; 13 bases are shared with TRBD2. The CDR3 length is 18 residues. Germline values: CDR1 ENHRY, CDR2 SYGVKD. The V gene end was trimmed by 3 bases and the J gene end by 1 base; junction bases not matched to a gene: 7. CDR3 residues: CAISDLVTSGRGTDTQYF. Here the CDR3 DNA reads TGTGCCATCAGTGATTTAGTTACTAGCGGGAGGGGCACAGATACGCAGTATTTT.

This chain links TRBV11-2 with TRBJ2-1; 16 positions match TRBD2. J gave up 6 bases and V 5 bases, and 7 bases lay outside the gene matches. This CDR3 has 17 amino acids. Germline CDR1 is SGHAT and CDR2 is FQNNGV. The CDR3, as DNA: TGTGCCAGCAGCCTCGGGACTAGCGGGAGGGCCTTCAATGAGCAGTTCTTC. Protein: CASSLGTSGRAFNEQFF.

CDR3 region: CASSLEPGGELFF. DNA for the CDR3: TGTGCCAGCAGCTTAGAACCGGGAGGGGAGCTGTTTTTT. The J gene is TRBJ2-2, the V gene TRBV11-2; a weak D match, TRBD2 (5 bases). Looked up from germline, CDR1 is SGHAT and CDR2 is FQNNGV. This CDR3 contains 13 residues. Deletions cut 0 bases from V and 8 bases from J, with 7 bases between. Complete variable domain (other parts from reference TRBV11-2 and TRBJ2-2): EAGVAQSPRYKIIEKRQSVAFWCNPISGHATLYWYQQILGQGPKLLIQFQNNGVVDDSQLPKDRFSAERLKGVDSTLKIQPAKLEDSAVYLCASSLEPGGELFFGEGSRLTVL.

The chain employs TRBV9 and TRBJ2-1; the match to TRBD2 covers 9 bases. Trimming at V came to 3 bases and at J to 0 bases, leaving 10 bases not matched to a gene. The CDR3 is made up of 18 amino acids. Germline CDR1 and CDR2: SGDLS and YYNGEE. The DNA of the CDR3 is TGTGCCAGCAGCGCTGGGAGTAGCGGGAGTCGCTCCTACAATGAGCAGTTCTTC. It yields the protein CASSAGSSGSRSYNEQFF. The full variable domain, with the rest looked up from reference TRBV9 and TRBJ2-1, is DSGVTQTPKHLITATGQRVTLRCSPRSGDLSVYWYQQSLDQGLQFLIQYYNGEERAKGNILERFSAQQFPDLHSELNLSSLELGDSALYFCASSAGSSGSRSYNEQFFGPGTRLTVL.

This clone is a singleton in its sample. The V and J genes are TRBV9 and TRBJ1-2; D possibly corresponds to TRBD1 (5 bases). Trimming took off 0 bases at V and 2 bases at J, with 5 bases between the two ends. The CDR3 has 13 residues. From germline, CDR1 is SGDLS and CDR2 YYNGEE. Here the CDR3 DNA reads TGTGCCAGCAGCGTAGACAGGAACTATGGCTACACCTTC. Protein: CASSVDRNYGYTF. The whole variable domain, filled in from reference TRBV9 and TRBJ1-2, reads DSGVTQTPKHLITATGQRVTLRCSPRSGDLSVYWYQQSLDQGLQFLIQYYNGEERAKGNILERFSAQQFPDLHSELNLSSLELGDSALYFCASSVDRNYGYTFGSGTRLTVV.

The V gene is TRBV5-4, the J gene TRBJ2-7; 10 nucleotides agree with TRBD1. This CDR3 has 14 amino acids. Germline CDR1 is SGHNT and CDR2 is YYREEE (reference sequence). J was trimmed by 4 bases and V by 4 bases; bases with no gene match: 5. In nucleotides, the CDR3 is TGTGCCAGCAGCCCCCGGGACAGGGGTTACGAGCAGTACTTC. As protein: CASSPRDRGYEQYF.

The chain recombines TRBV2 with TRBJ1-1, with a tentative D call TRBD1 (5 bases). Germline V CDR1 and CDR2: SNHLY, FYNNEI. The V gene lost 8 bases and the J gene lost 2 bases, with 18 bases spanning the gap. The CDR3 loop spans 15 amino acids. The CDR3 DNA follows: TGTGCCAGCGGATCAGGGTGGGGTGCTAACACTGAAGCTTTCTTT. Translated: CASGSGWGANTEAFF.

The rearrangement links TRBV19 to TRBJ1-1; possible D gene TRBD1, 6 bases. V was pared by 4 bases and J by 1 base, with 13 bases between. CDR1 is LNHDA and CDR2 is SQIVND in the germline V gene (reference sequence). This CDR3 region has 15 residues. The CDR3 nucleotides read TGTGCCAGTAGTACCTTGACAGGAGGGAACACTGAAGCTTTCTTT. This encodes CASSTLTGGNTEAFF.

This chain joins TRBV6-5 and TRBJ2-7, with unresolved D. From germline, CDR1 is MNHEY and CDR2 SVGAGI. V was cut by 11 bases and J by 0 bases, with 8 bases left in between. The CDR3 is 11 amino acids. The chain's CDR3 is CALFSSYEQYF. As DNA, the CDR3 is TGTGCCTTGTTTAGCTCCTACGAGCAGTACTTC.

The table lists this clone with a count of one. The chain uses TRBV9 and TRBJ1-4; D is unclear. The germline V gene has CDR1 SGDLS and CDR2 YYNGEE. The ends were cut back, 4 bases at V and 4 bases at J, with 17 bases in the middle. CDR3 length equals 16 residues. CDR3 region: CASSPTRSRSNEKLFF. The CDR3 coding sequence is TGTGCCAGCAGCCCGACACGAAGTCGAAGTAATGAAAAACTGTTTTTT. Filled out from reference TRBV9 and TRBJ1-4, the complete variable domain reads DSGVTQTPKHLITATGQRVTLRCSPRSGDLSVYWYQQSLDQGLQFLIQYYNGEERAKGNILERFSAQQFPDLHSELNLSSLELGDSALYFCASSPTRSRSNEKLFFGSGTQLSVL.

This sequence joins TRBV30 and TRBJ2-7; D unresolved. The CDR3 has 15 amino acids. Germline CDR1 is GTSNPN and CDR2 is SVGIG (reference sequence). Trimming cost V 4 bases and J 1 base, with 17 bases left between them. In DNA, the CDR3 is TGTGCCTGGACTACCCCGCGCACTCTATCCTACGAGCAGTACTTC. Encoded protein: CAWTTPRTLSYEQYF.

Comments on this clone: Other DNA sequences in this specimen translate into the identical CDR3. This chain joins TRBV5-1 and TRBJ1-1; no reliable D call. Germline assignment: CDR1 SGHRS and CDR2 YFSETQ. Trimming took off 0 bases at V and 1 base at J, with 7 bases between the two ends. The CDR3 is made up of 14 amino acids. The CDR3, as DNA: TGCGCCAGCAGCTTGGCTTCAGGGAACACTGAAGCTTTCTTT. This encodes CASSLASGNTEAFF.

The V call is TRBV11-2, the J call TRBJ2-7; D not resolved. Trimming shortened V by 2 bases and J by 9 bases, and 8 bases separated the two germline ends. The CDR3 is 11 residues long. Germline V gene lookup returns CDR1 SGHAT and CDR2 FQNNGV. The CDR3 region is CASSLSYSQYF. The CDR3 nucleotides are TGTGCCAGCAGCTTATCCTATTCGCAGTACTTC.

The sample holds a few counts of this clone. V is TRBV29-1 and J is TRBJ1-3; D perhaps matches TRBD1 (6 bases). Germline V lookup: CDR1 SQVTM, CDR2 ANQGSEA. Trimming shortened V by 7 bases and J by 3 bases, and 13 bases separated the two germline ends. The CDR3 loop spans 13 amino acids. This chain's CDR3 is CSAAQGSGNTIYF. In nucleotides, the CDR3 is TGCAGCGCCGCCCAGGGGAGTGGAAACACCATATATTTT.

The rearrangement uses TRBV4-1 and TRBJ1-4; possibly TRBD1 for D (5 bases). Germline CDR1 MGHRA, CDR2 YSYEKL. The length of the CDR3 is 17 residues. With 1 base removed from V and 2 bases from J, the gap between germline ends came to 14 bases. The CDR3 bases are TGCGCCAGCAGCCAAGTAAAGGGGAAAATGACTAATGAAAAACTGTTTTTT. This encodes CASSQVKGKMTNEKLFF.

The rearrangement uses TRBV12-3 or TRBV12-4 and TRBJ1-1; 8 bases align to TRBD1. This CDR3 has 13 amino acids. V shed 6 bases and J 6 bases; nucleotides not matched to a gene: 6. The DNA for the CDR3 is TGTGCCAGCAGGCTGACAGGGGTTCCTGAAGCTTTCTTT. It translates to CASRLTGVPEAFF.

V gene TRBV10-1 combines with J gene TRBJ2-1, with 9 positions matching TRBD2. The CDR3 contains 16 residues. Trimming at V came to 8 bases and at J to 1 base, leaving 9 bases not matched to a gene. CDR1 and CDR2 from the germline V gene are WNHNN and SYGVQD (reference sequence). The CDR3 here is CASGTRSGSSYNEQFF. The CDR3 DNA is TGCGCCAGCGGAACACGTAGCGGGAGTTCCTACAATGAGCAGTTCTTC.